This T cell receptor (beta chain) was retrieved from a study of blood T cell repertoires in COVID-19. Overall study: The United States, Italy and Spain were the sources of the acute and convalescent COVID-19 samples. Sample material is recorded as cDNA or gDNA derived from T cells, B-cell-depleted T cells, or PBMCs.

Per the original data handling: How many nucleated cells were present was estimated from reference gene primer amplification. Clones were sequenced by immunoSEQ multiplex PCR, and TCRdb holds only the in-frame ones, with some missing. Clone size and V and J calls were adopted from that table, with D and trimming inferred from the DNA. Among about 310,000 clones, around 90% were seen once, and the ten largest hold 1% to 1.5%. The sequencing input was peripheral blood. The clonotype was recovered from a man in his sixties or seventies with acute or convalescent COVID-19.

The CDR3 here is CASSVDRGGADTQYF. CDR3 in DNA: TGTGCCAGCAGCGTAGACCGAGGCGGGGCAGATACGCAGTATTTT. The V gene is TRBV9, the J gene TRBJ2-3, with D possibly being TRBD2 (6 bases). V was shortened by 0 bases and J by 4 bases, with 12 bases between the two germline ends. Germline CDR1 is SGDLS and CDR2 is YYNGEE. CDR3 length: 15 residues.